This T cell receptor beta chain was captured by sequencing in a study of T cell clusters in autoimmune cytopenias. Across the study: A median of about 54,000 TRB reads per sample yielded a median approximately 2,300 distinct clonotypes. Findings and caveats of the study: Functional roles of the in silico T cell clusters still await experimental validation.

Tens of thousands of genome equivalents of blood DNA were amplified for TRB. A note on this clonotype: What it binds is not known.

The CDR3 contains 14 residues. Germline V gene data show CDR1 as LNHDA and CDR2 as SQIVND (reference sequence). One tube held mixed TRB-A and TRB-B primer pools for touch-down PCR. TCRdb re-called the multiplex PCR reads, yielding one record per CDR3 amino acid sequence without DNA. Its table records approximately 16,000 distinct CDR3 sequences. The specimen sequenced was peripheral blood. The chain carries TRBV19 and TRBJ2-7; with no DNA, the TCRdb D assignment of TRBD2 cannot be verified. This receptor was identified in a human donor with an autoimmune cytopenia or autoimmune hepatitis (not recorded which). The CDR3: CASSTRLAGYEQYF.